This record covers a single TCR beta chain. Its antigen is as yet unknown. V shed 6 bases and J 2 bases; nucleotides not matched to a gene: 22. This CDR3 spans 20 amino acids. Germline V gene lookup returns CDR1 SGHAT and CDR2 FQDESV (reference sequence). The use of genomic DNA as template underpinned the TCR beta VDJ and CDR3 profiling. TCRdb ran MiXCR on the reads and lists one entry per CDR3 protein. Of some 82,000 distinct CDR3 sequences listed, around 42% are singletons. This sample is part of a study of CD8+CD57+ T cells in acquired aplastic anemia. Study at large: Each DNA sample taken from sorted CD4+ and CD8+ cells came to roughly 3.5 ug on average. On average, healthy donors gave around 9.8 million reads for CD4+ cells.

Whole-study results and caveats: Levels of CD8+ Simpson's diversity were not significantly distinct in patients versus controls. Patients had roughly 29 CD8+ CDR3 sequences in common with controls (the shared set).

The clonotype originates from a human donor in good health, serving as a control. The V and J genes are TRBV11-1 and TRBJ1-1, with TRBD1 matching 9 bases. The sequenced sample was sorted CD4+, CD8+, or CD8+CD57+ T cells (not recorded which) from PBMCs. The CDR3 nucleotides read TGTGCCAGCAGTCCATCGTACAGTCGGGCCAGGACAGGGGTAAACACTGAAGCTTTCTTT. It yields the protein CASSPSYSRARTGVNTEAFF.